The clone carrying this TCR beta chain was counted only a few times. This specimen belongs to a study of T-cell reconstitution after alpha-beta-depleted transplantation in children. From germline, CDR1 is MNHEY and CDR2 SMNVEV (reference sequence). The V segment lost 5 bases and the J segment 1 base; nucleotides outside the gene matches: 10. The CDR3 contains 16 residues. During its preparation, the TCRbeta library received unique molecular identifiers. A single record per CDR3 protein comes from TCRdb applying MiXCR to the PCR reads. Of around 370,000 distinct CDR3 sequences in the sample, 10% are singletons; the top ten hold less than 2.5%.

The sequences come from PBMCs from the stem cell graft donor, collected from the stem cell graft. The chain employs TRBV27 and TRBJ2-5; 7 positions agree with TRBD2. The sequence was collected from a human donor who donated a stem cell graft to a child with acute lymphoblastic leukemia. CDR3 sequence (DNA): TGTGCCAGCAGTCCCTTGGGGGAGCGGGGCCAAGAGACCCAGTACTTC. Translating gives CASSPLGERGQETQYF.